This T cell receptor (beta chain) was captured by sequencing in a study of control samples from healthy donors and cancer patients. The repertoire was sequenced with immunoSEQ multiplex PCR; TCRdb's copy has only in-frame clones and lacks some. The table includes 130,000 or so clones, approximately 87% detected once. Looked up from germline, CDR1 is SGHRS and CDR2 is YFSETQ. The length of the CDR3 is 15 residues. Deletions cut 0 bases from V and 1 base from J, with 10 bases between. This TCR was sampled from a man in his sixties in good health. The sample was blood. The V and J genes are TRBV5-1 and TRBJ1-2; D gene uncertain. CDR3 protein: CASSLEAAYNYGYTF. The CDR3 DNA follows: TGCGCCAGCAGCTTGGAGGCAGCTTATAACTATGGCTACACCTTC.